Shown below are 16 T cell receptor beta chains from a single sample sequenced in a study of blood T cell repertoires in COVID-19. TCRdb keeps only in-frame clones here, not all; method: immunoSEQ multiplex PCR. The sample has about 50,000 clones, about four fifths seen once. Sequencing was done on a sample of peripheral blood. The receptors stem from a man aged 60-69 years with acute or convalescent COVID-19.

The chain employs TRBV2 and TRBJ2-7; D may be TRBD2 (6 bases). The germline gives CDR1 SNHLY, CDR2 FYNNEI. V lost 4 bases and J 4 bases, leaving 20 bases between the germline ends. This CDR3 is built from 16 residues. The CDR3 protein is CASSAGRGTAGYEQYF. The CDR3 nucleotides are TGTGCCAGCAGTGCCGGTCGGGGGACCGCGGGTTACGAGCAGTACTTC.

The chain employs TRBV7-8 and TRBJ2-5; D might be TRBD1 (5 bases). CDR1 is SGHVS, CDR2 FQNEAQ, per germline. Trimming removed 1 base from V and 2 bases from J, with 11 bases in between. CDR3 length equals 15 residues. The CDR3 protein is CASSLVQVNQETQYF. In DNA, the CDR3 is TGTGCCAGCAGCTTAGTACAGGTCAATCAAGAGACCCAGTACTTC.

This clone was seen just once. The chain carries TRBV2 and TRBJ2-2, with D maybe TRBD2 (5 bases). CDR3 length: 12 amino acids. Germline values: CDR1 SNHLY, CDR2 FYNNEI. V gave up 5 bases and J gave up 8 bases, with 9 bases separating them. The CDR3, as DNA: TGTGCCAGCAGTTATGAGCGGGGGGAGCTGTTTTTT. Translated: CASSYERGELFF.

The chain combines TRBV5-1 with TRBJ1-1; no clear D. V was trimmed by 0 bases and J by 7 bases, leaving 13 bases between them. In germline, CDR1 is SGHRS, CDR2 YFSETQ. This CDR3 is built from 14 residues. In nucleotides, the CDR3 is TGCGCCAGCAGCTTGGACAGAATAAGTAATGAAGCTTTCTTT. It yields the protein CASSLDRISNEAFF.

CDR3 residues: CASRSLQGGTEAFF. In DNA, the CDR3 is TGTGCCAGCAGGAGCTTACAGGGCGGCACTGAAGCTTTCTTT. J is TRBJ1-1 and V is TRBV6-5; the D gene is possibly TRBD1 (6 bases). The CDR3 covers 14 residues. V dropped 6 bases and J dropped 4 bases, with 15 bases sitting between them. Germline lookup yields CDR1 MNHEY and CDR2 SVGAGI.

The J gene is TRBJ1-1, the V gene TRBV6-2 or TRBV6-3; weak D call: TRBD1 (5 bases). The V gene's germline CDR1 is MNHEY and CDR2 SVGEGT. V was trimmed by 6 bases and J by 6 bases, leaving 14 bases between them. CDR3 length equals 13 residues. CDR3: CASSRGLNAEAFF. CDR3 coding DNA: TGTGCCAGCAGCCGGGGCTTAAACGCTGAAGCTTTCTTT.

The chain joins TRBV7-3 to TRBJ1-1; 10 bases line up with TRBD1. Germline V gene sequence: CDR1 SGHTA, CDR2 FQGTGA. This CDR3 has 13 residues. With V trimmed by 5 bases and J by 11 bases, 8 bases remained unmatched. The CDR3 protein is CASSEGQGVGAFF. DNA for the CDR3: TGTGCCAGCAGCGAAGGACAGGGGGTCGGGGCTTTCTTT.

V is TRBV10-3 and J is TRBJ2-7, with no clear D. The germline V gene has CDR1 ENHRY and CDR2 SYGVKD. The CDR3 consists of 13 residues. V dropped 4 bases and J dropped 0 bases, with 7 bases sitting between them. CDR3 amino acids: CAISAGFSYEQYF. In nucleotides, the CDR3 is TGTGCCATCAGTGCGGGTTTCTCCTACGAGCAGTACTTC.

The chain employs TRBV27 and TRBJ2-5; D remains ambiguous. Trimming took 5 bases from V and 4 from J, leaving 14 bases between them. This CDR3 comprises 14 residues. Germline V gene lookup returns CDR1 MNHEY and CDR2 SMNVEV (reference sequence). The CDR3 loop reads CASSQRYTGETQYF. Here the CDR3 DNA reads TGTGCCAGCAGTCAAAGATATACCGGAGAGACCCAGTACTTC.

The CDR3 DNA follows: TGTGCCAGCCGCCGCCTGACCGGGACAGGGAACGGAAACACCATATATTTT. This codes for CASRRLTGTGNGNTIYF. This chain connects TRBV18 to TRBJ1-3, with 9 bases that match TRBD1. This CDR3 region has 17 residues. The germline V gene has CDR1 KGHSH and CDR2 LQKENI. J gave up 4 bases and V 8 bases, and 15 bases lay outside the gene matches.

CDR3 loop: CASSGRTDGPGGLHF. The CDR3 DNA is TGTGCCAGCAGCGGAAGAACGGACGGGCCAGGGGGCCTCCACTTT. This chain connects TRBV9 to TRBJ1-6; TRBD1 matches at 7 bases. The CDR3 is 15 residues long. Looked up from germline, CDR1 is SGDLS and CDR2 is YYNGEE. V lost 3 bases to trimming and J lost 15 bases; unmatched junction nucleotides: 15.

This chain joins TRBV7-3 and TRBJ2-1, with 7 bases matching TRBD1. Germline V CDR1 and CDR2: SGHTA, FQGTGA. Germline trimming cut 5 bases from V and 4 bases from J; bases unmatched to any gene: 8. The CDR3 has 15 residues. In DNA, the CDR3 is TGTGCCAGCAGCCCAGGGACAGATCTATACAATGAGCAGTTCTTC. Protein sequence: CASSPGTDLYNEQFF.

The gene calls are TRBV6-5 and TRBJ1-1, with TRBD1 matching 7 bases. CDR1 and CDR2 from the germline V gene are MNHEY and SVGAGI. The V gene end was trimmed by 4 bases and the J gene end by 3 bases; junction bases not matched to a gene: 11. The CDR3 runs 16 residues. CDR3 sequence: CASSSFSTGDDTEAFF. The CDR3 bases are TGTGCCAGCAGTTCCTTCTCTACAGGGGATGACACTGAAGCTTTCTTT.

The V and J genes are TRBV27 and TRBJ1-1; a possible D gene is TRBD1 (5 bases). Germline V lookup: CDR1 MNHEY, CDR2 SMNVEV (reference sequence). The length of the CDR3 is 15 residues. V dropped 4 bases and J dropped 1 base, with 13 bases sitting between them. The CDR3 nucleotides read TGTGCCAGCAGTTCTTTGGGGGGGGAGAACACTGAAGCTTTCTTT. Encoded protein: CASSSLGGENTEAFF.

This clone was recorded only once. The chain recombines TRBV5-1 with TRBJ1-6; possible D gene TRBD1, 5 bases. This CDR3 is built from 16 residues. Germline V gene sequence: CDR1 SGHRS, CDR2 YFSETQ. V shed 4 bases and J shed 9 bases, with 20 bases lying between them. As DNA, the CDR3 is TGCGCCAGCAGCCCTCTCGCCAGGGCCCCTAGTTCACCCCTCCACTTT. The encoded protein is CASSPLARAPSSPLHF.

This rearrangement joins TRBV5-5 to TRBJ2-6, with D perhaps TRBD1 (5 bases). CDR1 is SGHKS, CDR2 YYEKEE, per germline (reference sequence). This CDR3 contains 16 residues. Trimming stripped 0 bases from V and 2 bases from J, with 9 bases between. The CDR3 DNA is TGTGCCAGCAGCTTGGGTTGGGGCCCTGGGGCCAACGTCCTGACTTTC. Its protein product is CASSLGWGPGANVLTF.